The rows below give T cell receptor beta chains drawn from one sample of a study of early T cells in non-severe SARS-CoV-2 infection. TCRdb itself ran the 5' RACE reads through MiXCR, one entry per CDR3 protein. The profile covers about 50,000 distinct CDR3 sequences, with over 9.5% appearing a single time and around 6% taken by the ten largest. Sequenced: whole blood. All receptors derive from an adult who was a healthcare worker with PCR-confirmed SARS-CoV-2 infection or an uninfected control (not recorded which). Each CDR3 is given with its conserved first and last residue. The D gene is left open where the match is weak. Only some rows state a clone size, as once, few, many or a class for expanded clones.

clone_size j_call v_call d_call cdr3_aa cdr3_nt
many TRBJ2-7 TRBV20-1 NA CSARASSRDEQYF TGCAGTGCTAGAGCCTCTTCAAGGGACGAGCAGTACTTC
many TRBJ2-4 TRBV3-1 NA CASSQGISGPLNIQYF TGTGCCAGCAGCCAAGGGATTTCCGGGCCATTAAACATTCAGTACTTC
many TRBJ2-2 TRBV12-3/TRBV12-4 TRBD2 CASRGRAATGELFF TGTGCCAGCAGAGGGAGGGCGGCCACCGGGGAGCTGTTTTTT
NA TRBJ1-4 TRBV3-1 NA CASSHNEKLFF TGTGCCAGCAGCCATAATGAAAAACTGTTTTTT
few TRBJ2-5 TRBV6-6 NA CASSYSAGAKQETQYF TGTGCCAGCAGTTACTCAGCAGGGGCTAAACAAGAGACCCAGTACTTC
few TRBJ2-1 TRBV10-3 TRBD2 CAIRTSNEQFF TGTGCCATCCGGACTAGCAATGAGCAGTTCTTC
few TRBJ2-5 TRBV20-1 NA CSAIGAVQETQYF TGCAGTGCTATCGGGGCTGTTCAAGAGACCCAGTACTTC
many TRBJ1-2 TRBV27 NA CAVRVNYGYTF TGTGCCGTGAGGGTCAACTATGGCTACACCTTC
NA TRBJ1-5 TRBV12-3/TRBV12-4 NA CASSFADNQPQHF TGTGCCAGCAGTTTTGCAGACAATCAGCCCCAGCATTTT
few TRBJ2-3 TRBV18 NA CASSSYRTDTQYF TGTGCCAGCTCATCCTATAGGACAGATACGCAGTATTTT
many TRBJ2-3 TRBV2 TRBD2 CASQTSGATQYF TGTGCCAGTCAGACTAGCGGGGCTACGCAGTATTTT
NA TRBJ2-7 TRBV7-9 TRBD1 CASSPIATWDSSYEQYF TGTGCCAGCAGCCCTATAGCTACCTGGGACAGCTCCTACGAGCAGTACTTC
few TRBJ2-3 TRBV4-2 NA CASSQGPTQYF TGTGCCAGCAGCCAGGGGCCTACGCAGTATTTT
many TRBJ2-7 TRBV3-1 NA CASSQVLAGPDYEQYF TGTGCCAGCAGCCAAGTCCTCGCGGGGCCCGACTACGAGCAGTACTTC
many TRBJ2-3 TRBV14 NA CASSQGTQPTDTQYF TGTGCCAGCAGCCAAGGGACCCAACCCACAGATACGCAGTATTTT
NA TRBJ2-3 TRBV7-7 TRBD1 CASSLTGRDTQYF TGTGCTAGCAGCTTGACAGGGAGAGATACGCAGTATTTT
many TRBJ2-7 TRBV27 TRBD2 CASSPGTSGSSGDEQYF TGTGCCAGCAGTCCAGGGACTAGCGGGAGTAGTGGGGACGAGCAGTACTTC
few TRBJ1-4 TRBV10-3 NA CAISNRDTGEKLFF TGTGCCATCAGTAACCGGGACACAGGTGAAAAACTGTTTTTT
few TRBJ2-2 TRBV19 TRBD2 CASSIASGRTSTGELFF TGTGCCAGTAGTATCGCCAGCGGGAGAACGTCCACCGGGGAGCTGTTTTTT
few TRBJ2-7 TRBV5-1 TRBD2 CASSLRLAGLDEQYF TGCGCCAGCAGCTTGAGACTAGCGGGATTGGACGAGCAGTACTTC
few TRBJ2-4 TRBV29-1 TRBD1 CSAYQTLGGRGKNIQYF TGCAGCGCCTACCAGACCCTAGGGGGCCGTGGCAAAAACATTCAGTACTTC
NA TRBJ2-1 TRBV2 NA CASTVNGNEQFF TGTGCCAGCACTGTAAATGGGAATGAGCAGTTCTTC
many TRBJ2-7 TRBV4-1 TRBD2 CASSQTTSGRSEQYF TGCGCCAGCAGCCAAACGACTAGCGGGAGGAGTGAGCAGTACTTC
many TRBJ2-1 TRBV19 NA CASSDRINEQFF TGTGCCAGTTCCGACCGAATCAATGAGCAGTTCTTC
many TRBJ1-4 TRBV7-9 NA CASSLSPRGHNEKLFF TGTGCCAGCAGCTTGTCCCCCAGGGGTCATAATGAAAAACTGTTTTTT
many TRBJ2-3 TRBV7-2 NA CASSLGTPPRDTQYF TGTGCCAGCAGCCTCGGGACCCCGCCCCGGGATACGCAGTATTTT
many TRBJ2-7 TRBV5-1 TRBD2 CASSLGAGLPPYEQYF TGCGCCAGCAGCTTGGGAGCGGGACTGCCCCCCTACGAGCAGTACTTC
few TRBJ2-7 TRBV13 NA CASSLHSSYEQYF TGTGCCAGCAGCTTGCACAGTTCCTACGAGCAGTACTTC
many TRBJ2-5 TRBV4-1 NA CASSQDVAVQETQYF TGCGCCAGCAGCCAAGATGTAGCGGTACAAGAGACCCAGTACTTC
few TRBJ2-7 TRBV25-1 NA CASSDRAGRDEQYF TGTGCCAGCAGTGATCGGGCAGGGCGGGACGAGCAGTACTTC
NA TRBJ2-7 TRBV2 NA CASSPGRRQEQYF TGTGCCAGCAGTCCGGGACGTCGTCAGGAGCAGTACTTC
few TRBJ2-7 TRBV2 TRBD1 CASSQGAYEQYF TGTGCCAGCAGCCAGGGGGCCTACGAGCAGTACTTC
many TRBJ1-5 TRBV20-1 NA CSARQGYQPQHF TGCAGTGCTAGACAGGGGTATCAGCCCCAGCATTTT
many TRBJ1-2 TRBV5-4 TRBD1 CASSLNRGRPHGYTF TGTGCCAGCAGCTTGAACAGGGGGCGGCCCCATGGCTACACCTTC
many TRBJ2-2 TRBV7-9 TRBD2 CASSSLAGGDSGELFF TGTGCCAGCAGCTCCCTAGCGGGAGGCGACTCCGGGGAGCTGTTTTTT
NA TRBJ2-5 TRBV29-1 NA CSVRRALQETQYF TGCAGCGTTCGCAGGGCTCTGCAAGAGACCCAGTACTTC